One sample yielded the 18 T cell receptor beta chains listed below, sequenced in a study of tumor-infiltrating lymphocytes in primary liver carcinoma. Germline DNA was also extracted, and blood RNA was taken from unsorted whole blood. Researchers generated TCR beta cDNA from about 500 ng of total RNA, relying on a constant-region primer. Researchers made the TCR beta libraries by running three nested multiplex PCR rounds with slightly modified ARM-PCR. Forward primers for TRBV1-TRBV30 and a C-beta reverse primer served the first two PCR rounds, at around 9 cycles each. TCRdb redid the calling of the multiplex PCR reads with MiXCR, one entry per CDR3 protein. The data show fewer than 350,000 distinct CDR3 sequences, almost 65% seen once. Input material: peripheral blood. The source is a man aged 40-55 years with primary liver carcinoma and hepatitis B virus infection.

This chain uses TRBV5-1 with TRBJ2-1; TRBD1 aligns across 9 bases. Trimming removed 5 bases from V and 11 bases from J; junction bases left unmatched: 14. Germline CDR1 reads SGHRS; CDR2 reads YFSETQ. The CDR3 has 15 amino acids. The CDR3 region has the DNA TGCGCCAGCAGTTTTTCTCGACAGGGGGGGAATAAGCAGTTCTTC. Translation gives CASSFSRQGGNKQFF.

This clonotype was observed a few times. This rearrangement joins TRBV5-1 to TRBJ2-7, with TRBD2 matching over 11 bases. Germline CDR1 reads SGHRS; CDR2 reads YFSETQ. The CDR3 covers 12 residues. Trimming at V came to 7 bases and at J to 6 bases, leaving 3 bases not matched to a gene. The CDR3 sequence: CASATSGTEQYF. The CDR3 DNA reads as TGCGCCAGCGCGACTAGCGGGACCGAGCAGTACTTC.

Points on this clonotype: No conserved phenylalanine or tryptophan is present at the end of the CDR3, so a read error is the likely explanation. The chain links TRBV11-2 to TRBJ1-1, with no clear D. This CDR3 has 13 residues. The germline gives CDR1 SGHAT, CDR2 FQNNGV. The CDR3 spells CASSSGPKTAAFS. DNA for the CDR3: TGTGCCAGCAGCTCTGGGCCCAAAACTGCAGCTTTCTCT.

This clonotype was counted at least ten times. This chain connects TRBV12-3 or TRBV12-4 to TRBJ2-7; D might be TRBD2 (6 bases). The CDR3 has 12 residues. The V end was cut by 2 bases, the J end by 7 bases, with 9 bases between. CDR3 DNA sequence: TGTGCCAGCAGTTTACCGGGGGATGAGCAGTACTTC. Encoded protein: CASSLPGDEQYF.

This clonotype was observed a few times. Being one base from a much bigger clone, this may be a read error. V and J are TRBV4-2 and TRBJ2-1; 11 bases agree with TRBD2. Germline V gene lookup returns CDR1 LGHNA and CDR2 YNFKEQ. Germline trimming cut 3 bases from V and 7 bases from J; bases unmatched to any gene: 8. CDR3 length: 16 amino acids. CDR3 coding DNA: TGTGCCAGCAGCCAGGAGACTAGCGGGAACATAAATGAGCAGTTCTTC. Translating it yields CASSQETSGNINEQFF.

Comments on this clonotype: Lacking the conserved final phenylalanine or tryptophan, this CDR3 likely reflects a read error. The chain employs TRBV11-1 and TRBJ2-5; possibly TRBD1 or TRBD2 for D (6 bases each). Germline lookup yields CDR1 SGHAT and CDR2 FQDESV (reference sequence). V lost 7 bases, J lost 2 bases, and 17 bases lay in between. The CDR3 sequence is 15 residues long. Here the CDR3 reads CASTIVQGRQETQYS. CDR3 coding DNA: TGTGCCAGCACCATAGTCCAGGGGAGGCAAGAGACCCAGTACTCC.

The gene calls are TRBV6-6 and TRBJ2-3; D is undetermined. Germline loops: CDR1 MNHNY, CDR2 SVGAGI (reference sequence). The CDR3 runs to 15 residues. Trimming left V 1 base short and J 5 bases short, with 13 bases between. The CDR3 sequence is CASSYLLPSKDTQYF. The CDR3 nucleotides are TGTGCCAGCAGTTACTTGCTACCATCCAAAGATACGCAGTATTTT.

Of note for this clonotype: It may be a read error: a sequence one base away is much more abundant. The V and J genes are TRBV12-3 or TRBV12-4 and TRBJ1-2; D uncertain. The CDR3 has 13 residues. Trimming left V 7 bases short and J 3 bases short, with 12 bases between. The CDR3 sequence: CASTPHGDYGYTF. As DNA, the CDR3 is TGTGCCAGCACCCCTCATGGGGACTATGGCTACACCTTC.

The V call is TRBV4-3, the J call TRBJ1-1; possibly TRBD1 for D (6 bases). The V and J ends lost 0 bases and 4 bases respectively, with 12 bases between them. Germline lookup yields CDR1 LGHNA and CDR2 YSLEER. The CDR3 is 15 residues long. The CDR3 DNA reads TGCGCCAGCAGCCAAGATGGCAGGGGCCTCACTGAAGCTTTCTTT. Its protein is CASSQDGRGLTEAFF.

As concerns this clonotype: This may stem from a read error, because a much larger clone lies one nucleotide away. This chain uses TRBV6-1 with TRBJ2-3, with a tentative D call TRBD2 (6 bases). CDR1 is MNHNS and CDR2 is SASEGT in the germline V gene. The CDR3 consists of 15 residues. V lost 8 bases and J lost 2, with 17 bases in between. CDR3 in DNA: TGTGCCAGCGGTGCGGGACCTCGATCCACAGATACGCAGTATTTT. Protein: CASGAGPRSTDTQYF.

Details on this clonotype: One junction end disagrees with the germline gene, perhaps due to a read error. This chain uses TRBV6-1 with TRBJ1-5, with D unclear. From germline, CDR1 is MNHNS and CDR2 SASEGT. This CDR3 has 13 residues. The DNA of the CDR3 is TGTGCCAGCAGTGAACATAGCAACCAGCCCCAGCTTTTT. This translates into CASSEHSNQPQLF.

This clonotype showed up just a few times. The chain recombines TRBV7-9 with TRBJ2-3; 14 positions agree with TRBD2. Germline CDR1 and CDR2: SEHNR and FQNEAQ (reference sequence). The CDR3 length is 16 residues. V trimming: 5 bases; J trimming: 5 bases; junction bases outside the gene matches: 6. In DNA, the CDR3 is TGTGCCAGCAGCACCGGGACTAGCGGGAGAATAGATACGCAGTATTTT. It is translated as CASSTGTSGRIDTQYF. The variable domain in full, with the rest retrieved from reference TRBV7-9 and TRBJ2-3, is DTGVSQNPRHKITKRGQNVTFRCDPISEHNRLYWYRQTLGQGPEFLTYFQNEAQLEKSRLLSDRFSAERPKGSFSTLEIQRTEQGDSAMYLCASSTGTSGRIDTQYFGPGTRLTVL.

On this clonotype: At one of its ends the junction is not consistent with the germline gene, which may arise from a read error. The V and J genes are TRBV11-2 and TRBJ2-3; the D gene could be TRBD1 or TRBD2 (5 bases each). The CDR3 extends over 17 amino acids. CDR1 is SGHAT and CDR2 is FQNNGV in the germline V gene. This chain's CDR3 is CASSLVTGTVSTYTHYF. CDR3 DNA: TGTGCCAGCAGCTTAGTCACCGGGACGGTTAGCACATATACGCATTATTTT.

Concerning this clonotype itself: This may be a read error: a much more frequent sequence differs by one nucleotide. The missing conserved phenylalanine or tryptophan at the end of this CDR3 makes a read error likely. Written as DNA, the CDR3 is TGTGCCAGCAGCTTGGGCGCGAACGATGAGCAGTTCTCC. Its protein product is CASSLGANDEQFS. The V call is TRBV5-6, the J call TRBJ2-1; D remains ambiguous. Germline V gives CDR1 SGHDT, CDR2 YYEEEE. Trimming took 0 bases from V and 8 from J, leaving 9 bases between them. The CDR3 has 13 residues.

The chain has TRBV6-5 and TRBJ2-7, with 8 bases aligning to TRBD1. The J segment lost 3 bases and the V segment lost 5 bases, leaving 6 bases of the junction unmatched. Germline values: CDR1 MNHEY, CDR2 SVGAGI. The CDR3 loop spans 14 amino acids. The CDR3 sequence is CASSPGTGDYEQYF. In DNA form, the CDR3 reads TGTGCCAGCAGTCCCGGGACAGGAGACTACGAGCAGTACTTC.

Worth noting for this clonotype: Because it lacks the conserved phenylalanine or tryptophan at the end, this CDR3 is likely a read error. Because the CDR3's place on the DNA is in doubt, the DNA is left out and the CDR3 is given as listed by TCRdb. V usage is TRBV14 and J usage is TRBJ2-5; no check of the table's D call, TRBD1, against the DNA was made. The CDR3 is 16 amino acids in total, end residues counted. Germline lookup yields CDR1 SGHDN and CDR2 FVKESK. The chain's CDR3 is CASSQDPFGQGGTQYL.

The chain uses TRBV28 and TRBJ1-4; D call uncertain. The CDR3 covers 14 residues. Between the trimmed V and J ends, which lost 7 bases and 8 bases, there was a span of 17 bases. Per germline, CDR1 MDHEN and CDR2 SYDVKM. The CDR3, as DNA: TGTGCCAGCAATTCTGGCAGTCGCGTGGAAAAACTGTTTTTT. Encoded protein: CASNSGSRVEKLFF. Full variable domain (missing parts from reference TRBV28 and TRBJ1-4): DVKVTQSSRYLVKRTGEKVFLECVQDMDHENMFWYRQDPGLGLRLIYFSYDVKMKEKGDIPEGYSVSREKKERFSLILESASTNQTSMYLCASNSGSRVEKLFFGSGTQLSVL.

In regard to this clonotype: No conserved phenylalanine or tryptophan ends this CDR3, so it is likely a read error. The chain is built from TRBV11-2 and TRBJ1-1, with unresolved D. The length of the CDR3 is 17 residues. Deletions cut 1 base from V and 4 bases from J, with 19 bases between. Germline CDR1 SGHAT, CDR2 FQNNGV. The CDR3 DNA reads TGTGCCAGCAGCTTAGTCCTCTTAAACATGGGTGGCACTGAAGCTTTCATT. The encoded protein is CASSLVLLNMGGTEAFI.